The 21 T cell receptor beta chains in this list originate from one sample, sequenced in a study of vaccination effects on CD4 cells after COVID-19. Antigen-specific CD4+ T cells were expanded with viral peptide pools in the ViraFEST assay before sequencing. Scientists isolated CD4+ T cells after an approximately 10-day culture period ended. A positive SARS-CoV-2 PCR test fell between March and December 2020. Assay used: immunoSEQ multiplex PCR; TCRdb lists only in-frame clones, some missing. Of 20,000 to 25,000 clones in the sample, just under 75% were seen once. Their antigens remain unidentified. The sample was CD4+ T cells from PBMCs cultured with a peptide pool, taken before COVID-19 vaccination. These TCRs come from a human donor who had a prior SARS-CoV-2 infection.

The chain is built from TRBV6-6 and TRBJ1-2, with 8 bases aligning to TRBD1. The CDR3 consists of 15 residues. Germline V gene sequence: CDR1 MNHNY, CDR2 SVGAGI (reference sequence). Germline trimming cut 3 bases from V and 6 bases from J; bases unmatched to any gene: 9. CDR3 bases: TGTGCCAGCAGTTATAGTCCCAGGGGGCTTGATGGCTACACCTTC. Its protein product is CASSYSPRGLDGYTF.

The chain employs TRBV4-2 and TRBJ2-7; TRBD1 or TRBD2 may be the D gene (6 bases each). The CDR3 consists of 14 residues. The V and J ends lost 2 bases and 1 base respectively, with 9 bases between them. Germline-derived CDR1 and CDR2 are LGHNA and YNFKEQ. The CDR3 bases are TGTGCCAGCAGCCAAATAGGGGGGTCCTACGAGCAGTACTTC. Translated: CASSQIGGSYEQYF.

Written as DNA, the CDR3 is TGTGCCAGCAGCGCCACTTATGAGCAGTTCTTC. Protein sequence: CASSATYEQFF. This chain joins TRBV6-2 or TRBV6-3 and TRBJ2-1, with D unclear. Germline values: CDR1 MNHEY, CDR2 SVGEGT. This CDR3 is 11 amino acids long. V lost 6 bases and J 8 bases, leaving 8 bases between the germline ends.

J is TRBJ2-7 and V is TRBV7-5; the table assigns TRBD1, which was not confirmed against the DNA. TRBV7-5 is termed a pseudogene. The CDR3 contains 18 residues. CDR3 residues: CASDLRGWGRDSPYEQYF. Here the CDR3 DNA reads TGTGCCAGTGATTTACGGGGATGGGGTCGGGACAGCCCCTACGAGCAGTACTTC.

CDR3 residues: CASRLREQETQYF. The CDR3 bases are TGCGCCAGCAGACTGAGGGAGCAAGAGACCCAGTACTTC. The V call is TRBV5-1, the J call TRBJ2-5, with D possibly being TRBD2 (5 bases). The germline V gene encodes CDR1 SGHRS and CDR2 YFSETQ. The CDR3 is 13 residues long. V was clipped by 5 bases and J by 2 bases, with 10 bases between them.

The chain has TRBV18 and TRBJ1-4, with no clear D. Trimming stripped 2 bases from V and 0 bases from J, with 10 bases between. Germline V gene sequence: CDR1 KGHSH, CDR2 LQKENI. The CDR3 loop spans 16 amino acids. This CDR3 is CASSPMRVTTNEKLFF. Written as DNA, the CDR3 is TGTGCCAGCTCACCAATGAGGGTAACAACTAATGAAAAACTGTTTTTT.

This chain connects TRBV13 to TRBJ2-7, with 12 bases fitting TRBD2. Germline CDR1 reads PRHDT; CDR2 reads FYEKMQ (reference sequence). V lost 2 bases and J lost 5; bases outside the gene matches: 7. This CDR3 comprises 16 residues. The CDR3 sequence: CASSLWLAGGPHEQYF. Here the CDR3 DNA reads TGTGCCAGCAGCTTATGGCTAGCGGGAGGGCCCCACGAGCAGTACTTC. Filled out from reference TRBV13 and TRBJ2-7, the complete variable domain reads AAGVIQSPRHLIKEKRETATLKCYPIPRHDTVYWYQQGPGQDPQFLISFYEKMQSDKGSIPDRFSAQQFSDYHSELNMSSLELGDSALYFCASSLWLAGGPHEQYFGPGTRLTVT.

The chain has TRBV5-8 and TRBJ2-7; D gene ambiguous. Trimming took 4 bases from V and 0 from J, leaving 11 bases between them. Germline values: CDR1 SGHTS, CDR2 YDEGEE. The CDR3 spans 14 residues. CDR3 protein: CASSQLGYSYEQYF. DNA for the CDR3: TGTGCCAGCAGCCAGCTAGGATACTCCTACGAGCAGTACTTC.

This chain uses TRBV6-5 with TRBJ2-3; weak D call: TRBD1 (6 bases). This CDR3 region has 14 residues. Per germline, CDR1 MNHEY and CDR2 SVGAGI. Trimming shortened V by 6 bases and J by 7 bases, and 17 bases separated the two germline ends. The DNA of the CDR3 is TGTGCCAGCAGACCAAGTGGGGGCTCTAATACGCAGTATTTT. Translated, it gives CASRPSGGSNTQYF.

The chain employs TRBV5-1 and TRBJ2-5; 15 bases are a match to TRBD2. V trimming: 4 bases; J trimming: 3 bases; junction bases outside the gene matches: 4. The CDR3 runs to 16 residues. Germline-derived CDR1 and CDR2 are SGHRS and YFSETQ. The CDR3 sequence: CASSTGLAGGKETQYF. The CDR3 nucleotides read TGCGCCAGCAGCACAGGACTAGCGGGGGGGAAAGAGACCCAGTACTTC.

This clone showed up just once. The chain employs TRBV12-3 or TRBV12-4 and TRBJ1-2; a possible D gene is TRBD1 (5 bases). The V gene lost 6 bases and the J gene lost 7 bases, with 15 bases spanning the gap. This CDR3 region has 13 residues. CDR3 protein: CASRASGRGGYTF. The DNA for the CDR3 is TGTGCCAGCAGAGCCTCGGGGAGGGGTGGCTACACCTTC.

CDR3 residues: CASSTTGGALTNEKLFF. The CDR3 region has the DNA TGTGCCAGCAGCACAACAGGGGGCGCATTGACTAATGAAAAACTGTTTTTT. The chain carries TRBV5-6 and TRBJ1-4; 9 bases map to TRBD1. Germline CDR1 SGHDT, CDR2 YYEEEE. V lost 4 bases and J lost 2; bases outside the gene matches: 9. There are 17 residues in the CDR3.

J is TRBJ2-1 and V is TRBV19; D not certain. This CDR3 is built from 13 residues. The V end lost 8 bases, the J end lost 0 bases, and 8 bases lay between the germline ends. In germline, CDR1 is LNHDA, CDR2 SQIVND (reference sequence). CDR3 amino acids: CASGPNSYNEQFF. For the CDR3, the DNA is TGTGCCAGTGGGCCCAACTCCTACAATGAGCAGTTCTTC.

V is TRBV7-2 and J is TRBJ2-1; 9 nucleotides align to TRBD2. Trimming cost V 5 bases and J 7 bases; bases outside gene matches: 9. This CDR3 is 15 amino acids long. Germline V lookup: CDR1 SGHTA, CDR2 FQGNSA. In DNA form, the CDR3 reads TGTGCCAGCAGCCCCGGGACTAGCCGGATGAATGAGCAGTTCTTC. Amino acids: CASSPGTSRMNEQFF.

V is TRBV5-4 and J is TRBJ2-3; 8 bases match TRBD2. The junction had 5 bases not matched to a gene; V was cut back by 3 bases and J by 2 bases. The CDR3 runs to 15 residues. The germline V gene encodes CDR1 SGHNT and CDR2 YYREEE (reference sequence). DNA for the CDR3: TGTGCCAGCAGCTGGGCTAGCGGGCTCACAGATACGCAGTATTTT. Protein: CASSWASGLTDTQYF.

This clone occurred once. The chain employs TRBV6-1 and TRBJ1-2, with TRBD1 matching 9 bases. The CDR3 runs to 16 residues. The germline CDR1 and CDR2 sequences are MNHNS and SASEGT. V was pared by 4 bases and J by 4 bases, with 10 bases of the junction left unmatched. The CDR3 DNA follows: TGTGCCAGCAGTGTCTTACCGGGACAGGGCAGCTATGGCTACACCTTC. Translated: CASSVLPGQGSYGYTF.

The chain carries TRBV18 and TRBJ1-3; D is perhaps TRBD1 (6 bases). In germline, CDR1 is KGHSH, CDR2 LQKENI. CDR3 length equals 15 residues. Trimming removed 6 bases at V and 0 bases at J, with 12 bases between. In nucleotides, the CDR3 is TGTGCCAGCTCCCTCCGGACAGCCTCTGGAAACACCATATATTTT. Protein: CASSLRTASGNTIYF.

V and J are TRBV19 and TRBJ1-6; D remains ambiguous. Trimming stripped 5 bases from V and 5 bases from J, with 16 bases between. The CDR3 contains 16 residues. Germline V gene data show CDR1 as LNHDA and CDR2 as SQIVND (reference sequence). CDR3 region: CASSPHSVRNNSPLHF. The CDR3 DNA reads as TGTGCCAGTAGTCCCCACTCGGTGAGGAATAATTCACCCCTCCACTTT.

In its sample, this clone was seen a few times. The chain has TRBV18 and TRBJ2-7; D is possibly TRBD2 (6 bases). V lost 3 bases and J 3 bases, leaving 21 bases between the germline ends. There are 17 residues in the CDR3. The V gene's germline CDR1 is KGHSH and CDR2 LQKENI. The DNA of the CDR3 is TGTGCCAGCTCACCCGCGGGGTGGGTCCTAACCGACTACGAGCAGTACTTC. Translation: CASSPAGWVLTDYEQYF.

The chain is built from TRBV4-1 and TRBJ2-2; a weak D match, TRBD1 (5 bases). Germline CDR1 and CDR2: MGHRA and YSYEKL. Trimming stripped 4 bases from V and 3 bases from J, with 9 bases between. The CDR3 covers 14 residues. The CDR3 is CASSRQGDTGELFF. The CDR3 region has the DNA TGCGCCAGCAGCCGACAAGGGGACACCGGGGAGCTGTTTTTT.

The chain joins TRBV11-2 to TRBJ1-6, with D uncertain. Looked up from germline, CDR1 is SGHAT and CDR2 is FQNNGV. V was pared by 3 bases and J by 7 bases, with 10 bases between. The CDR3 consists of 14 residues. The CDR3 spells CASSFRGRNSPLHF. CDR3 coding DNA: TGTGCCAGCAGCTTTCGAGGAAGGAATTCACCCCTCCACTTT.